Listed here are 26 T cell receptor beta chains from one sample, sequenced in a study of T cells in Graves' hyperthyroidism and ophthalmopathy. There were TCR beta CDR3 regions amplified from RNA transcripts. HTBI primers were used for first-round RT-PCR of the TCR CDR3. TCRdb ran MiXCR on the multiplex PCR reads and lists one entry per CDR3 protein. The repertoire holds fewer than 800,000 distinct CDR3 sequences, with less than 20% as singletons. Sequencing used blood. The origin of the receptors is a young man with Graves' hyperthyroidism.

This clonotype was observed many times. The rearrangement joins TRBV4-3 to TRBJ2-5; D may be TRBD2 (5 bases). The ends were cut back, 1 base at V and 2 bases at J, with 11 bases in the middle. Germline assignment: CDR1 LGHNA and CDR2 YSLEER. This CDR3 region has 15 residues. CDR3 sequence reads: CASSQVVSGQETQYF. The CDR3 DNA reads TGCGCCAGCAGCCAAGTGGTGAGCGGTCAAGAGACCCAGTACTTC.

The sample holds a few counts of this clonotype. The chain combines TRBV20-1 with TRBJ2-1, with 11 bases that match TRBD2. Germline V gene sequence: CDR1 DFQATT, CDR2 SNEGSKA (reference sequence). V gave up 3 bases and J gave up 7 bases; unmatched junction bases: 8. The CDR3 loop spans 15 amino acids. The CDR3 DNA reads TGCAGTGCTAGTTTGGGGCCTAGCGGGGGGAATGAGCAGTTCTTC. This gives the protein CSASLGPSGGNEQFF.

There are a few counts of this clonotype. The V call is TRBV6-4, the J call TRBJ1-2, with D possibly being TRBD1 (6 bases). The germline V gene has CDR1 MRHNA and CDR2 SNTAGT. This CDR3 is built from 13 residues. Between the trimmed V and J ends, which lost 0 bases and 4 bases, there was a span of 6 bases. CDR3: CASSDSGGYGYTF. The CDR3 DNA reads TGTGCCAGCAGTGACTCAGGGGGCTATGGCTACACCTTC.

The V gene is TRBV19, the J gene TRBJ1-2; tentative D call: TRBD1 (5 bases). Trimming shortened V by 5 bases and J by 8 bases, and 18 bases separated the two germline ends. In germline, CDR1 is LNHDA, CDR2 SQIVND (reference sequence). The CDR3 loop spans 14 amino acids. Here the CDR3 reads CASSSQGRLGGYTF. The CDR3 nucleotides are TGTGCCAGTAGTTCCCAGGGAAGGCTGGGGGGCTACACCTTC. The full variable domain, in which reference TRBV19 and TRBJ1-2 provide the parts outside the CDR3, is DGGITQSPKYLFRKEGQNVTLSCEQNLNHDAMYWYRQDPGQGLRLIYYSQIVNDFQKGDIAEGYSVSREKKESFPLTVTSAQKNPTAFYLCASSSQGRLGGYTFGSGTRLTVV.

Ten or more counts support this clonotype. CDR3 sequence: CASSFRAGGTTDTQYF. In DNA, the CDR3 is TGTGCCAGCAGCTTCCGAGCGGGAGGAACCACAGATACGCAGTATTTT. The V and J genes are TRBV7-8 and TRBJ2-3, with TRBD2 identical over 9 bases. The CDR3 has 16 residues. The J segment lost 2 bases and the V segment lost 3 bases, leaving 6 bases of the junction unmatched. CDR1 and CDR2 from the germline V gene are SGHVS and FQNEAQ.

This clonotype was seen ten or more times. V is TRBV7-2 and J is TRBJ2-3, with D possibly matching TRBD1 (6 bases). Germline-derived CDR1 and CDR2 are SGHTA and FQGNSA. The V gene lost 7 bases and the J gene lost 4 bases, with 15 bases spanning the gap. This CDR3 spans 14 amino acids. CDR3 protein: CASILVGAADTQYF. As DNA, the CDR3 is TGTGCCAGCATCCTAGTGGGGGCGGCAGATACGCAGTATTTT.

In this sample, this clonotype turned up many times. V gene TRBV27 combines with J gene TRBJ2-5, with a possible D match to TRBD2 (6 bases). Germline CDR1 reads MNHEY; CDR2 reads SMNVEV (reference sequence). The V and J ends lost 4 bases and 2 bases respectively, with 17 bases between them. This CDR3 contains 16 residues. CDR3 amino acids: CASSWSEGSGQETQYF. The CDR3 DNA sequence: TGTGCCAGCAGTTGGTCGGAGGGGTCGGGGCAAGAGACCCAGTACTTC.

This clonotype was counted ten times or more. The chain is built from TRBV7-9 and TRBJ2-1, with D tentatively TRBD2 (5 bases). Trimming took 5 bases from V and 7 from J, leaving 12 bases between them. CDR1 and CDR2 from the germline V gene are SEHNR and FQNEAQ (reference sequence). The CDR3 totals 13 residues. CDR3 region: CASSAGLANEQFF. The CDR3 region has the DNA TGTGCCAGCAGCGCCGGCCTAGCAAATGAGCAGTTCTTC. Filled out from reference TRBV7-9 and TRBJ2-1, the complete variable domain reads DTGVSQNPRHKITKRGQNVTFRCDPISEHNRLYWYRQTLGQGPEFLTYFQNEAQLEKSRLLSDRFSAERPKGSFSTLEIQRTEQGDSAMYLCASSAGLANEQFFGPGTRLTVL.

J is TRBJ1-4 and V is TRBV5-1; 10 nucleotides match TRBD1. The V gene end was trimmed by 6 bases and the J gene end by 7 bases; junction bases not matched to a gene: 6. This CDR3 is built from 14 residues. Germline V gives CDR1 SGHRS, CDR2 YFSETQ. CDR3 in DNA: TGCGCCAGCACCCTAGGGACAGGGGTTGAAAAACTGTTTTTT. Translation: CASTLGTGVEKLFF.

This clonotype was counted ten times or more. The chain employs TRBV7-2 and TRBJ1-2; 10 nucleotides align to TRBD1. This CDR3 comprises 13 residues. V was pared by 3 bases and J by 8 bases, with 3 bases of the junction left unmatched. The germline V gene encodes CDR1 SGHTA and CDR2 FQGNSA. The CDR3 nucleotides are TGTGCCAGCAGCTTCGGGACAGGGGTAGGCTACACCTTC. Its protein is CASSFGTGVGYTF.

This clonotype has ten or more counts. The rearrangement joins TRBV20-1 to TRBJ2-3; D tentatively reads TRBD1 or TRBD2 (5 bases each). Looked up from germline, CDR1 is DFQATT and CDR2 is SNEGSKA (reference sequence). The CDR3 runs to 14 residues. V was clipped by 3 bases and J by 5 bases, with 15 bases between them. CDR3 protein: CSARGPLRGDTQYF. As DNA, the CDR3 is TGCAGTGCTAGGGGACCACTAAGAGGAGATACGCAGTATTTT.

In this sample, this clonotype turned up many times. The V and J genes are TRBV28 and TRBJ1-5; D perhaps matches TRBD1 (6 bases). The germline V and J ends were trimmed by 5 bases and 6 bases, with 8 bases remaining between them. This CDR3 is 12 amino acids long. Germline CDR1 is MDHEN and CDR2 is SYDVKM. In nucleotides, the CDR3 is TGTGCCAGCAGTATAGGGGGTCAGCCCCAGCATTTT. It encodes CASSIGGQPQHF.

This clonotype has a count of ten or more. The gene calls are TRBV19 and TRBJ2-3; TRBD1 agrees at 7 bases. Germline V gives CDR1 LNHDA, CDR2 SQIVND (reference sequence). CDR3 size: 15 residues. With V trimmed by 8 bases and J by 0 bases, 8 bases remained unmatched. The CDR3 is CASSNRGPSTDTQYF. CDR3 in DNA: TGTGCCAGTTCGAACAGGGGTCCTAGCACAGATACGCAGTATTTT.

This clonotype appeared a few times. The chain carries TRBV12-3 or TRBV12-4 and TRBJ2-4; D is ambiguous. Between the trimmed V and J ends, which lost 2 bases and 9 bases, there was a span of 5 bases. The CDR3 totals 11 residues. CDR3 residues: CASSLLGIQYF. The CDR3 DNA reads TGTGCCAGCAGTTTATTGGGCATTCAGTACTTC.

The CDR3 region is CATRTSGSYGGELFF. CDR3 bases: TGCGCCACTAGGACTAGCGGGAGCTACGGCGGGGAGCTGTTTTTT. The gene calls are TRBV10-2 and TRBJ2-2, with TRBD2 matching over 13 bases. Germline V CDR1 and CDR2: WSHSY, SAAADI. Losses at the gene ends were 10 bases for V and 7 bases for J; bases not matched to a gene: 9. The CDR3 has 15 amino acids.

This chain joins TRBV28 and TRBJ1-2, with D perhaps TRBD1 (5 bases). The CDR3 totals 14 residues. Trimming took 1 base from V and 4 from J, leaving 10 bases between them. The germline V gene encodes CDR1 MDHEN and CDR2 SYDVKM. Written as DNA, the CDR3 is TGTGCCAGCAGTTTATTTTTGGGGCCCTATGGCTACACCTTC. It translates to CASSLFLGPYGYTF.

This clonotype was found many times. This chain uses TRBV7-8 with TRBJ1-5; no clear D gene. Germline CDR1 and CDR2: SGHVS and FQNEAQ. Trimming took 2 bases from V and 9 from J, leaving 11 bases between them. The length of the CDR3 is 13 residues. This chain's CDR3 is CASSLTPRRPQHF. The CDR3 bases are TGTGCCAGCAGCTTAACCCCCCGCCGGCCCCAGCATTTT.

This clonotype was counted at least ten times. The V and J genes are TRBV11-1 and TRBJ2-1; perhaps TRBD2 as D (6 bases). CDR1 is SGHAT and CDR2 is FQDESV in the germline V gene (reference sequence). Trimming cost V 2 bases and J 8 bases, with 13 bases left between them. This CDR3 has 14 residues. The CDR3 DNA follows: TGTGCCAGCAGCTTATGGGACTCGTGGGATGAGCAGTTCTTC. Encoded protein: CASSLWDSWDEQFF.

This chain joins TRBV15 and TRBJ2-1, with TRBD2 identical over 11 bases. J was trimmed by 2 bases and V by 3 bases; bases with no gene match: 6. The germline CDR1 and CDR2 sequences are LNHNV and YYDKDF (reference sequence). The CDR3 consists of 17 residues. CDR3 coding DNA: TGTGCCACCAGCAGTGGCCTGACTAGCGGGGCCTACAATGAGCAGTTCTTC. Translating it yields CATSSGLTSGAYNEQFF.

As for this clonotype: A read error may be the cause here, since a much bigger clone is one base away. The chain combines TRBV3-1 with TRBJ2-7; D unclear. The length of the CDR3 is 15 residues. Per germline, CDR1 LGHDT and CDR2 YNNKEL (reference sequence). The V and J ends lost 0 bases and 3 bases respectively, with 12 bases between them. The DNA of the CDR3 is TGTGCCAGCAGCCAAGATTTTAGGCTACTCTACGAGCAGTACTTC. As protein: CASSQDFRLLYEQYF.

Concerning this clonotype itself: A much bigger clone sits one base away, suggesting this may be a read error. The chain couples TRBV20-1 to TRBJ2-3; TRBD1 matches at 8 bases. V lost 6 bases to trimming and J lost 2 bases; unmatched junction nucleotides: 7. CDR1 is DFQATT, CDR2 SNEGSKA, per germline (reference sequence). The CDR3 contains 14 residues. The CDR3 protein is CSARRQGNTDTQYF. The CDR3 nucleotides are TGCAGTGCCCGTCGACAGGGGAACACAGATACGCAGTATTTT.

This clonotype was counted between two and nine times. The V and J genes are TRBV7-9 and TRBJ2-1; a weak D match, TRBD1 (5 bases). The germline CDR1 and CDR2 sequences are SEHNR and FQNEAQ (reference sequence). The CDR3 runs 11 residues. The ends were cut back, 5 bases at V and 14 bases at J, with 13 bases in the middle. The CDR3 coding sequence is TGTGCCAGCAGCGGCAGGGAATTGAAGTTCTTC. Residues: CASSGRELKFF.

The chain is built from TRBV20-1 and TRBJ1-1; 7 bases are a match to TRBD1. CDR3 length: 16 residues. The junction had 11 bases not matched to a gene; V was cut back by 0 bases and J by 4 bases. The germline CDR1 and CDR2 sequences are DFQATT and SNEGSKA (reference sequence). The CDR3 bases are TGCAGTGCTAGAGATATTTTGAGGGGGCTACGCACTGAAGCTTTCTTT. Protein sequence: CSARDILRGLRTEAFF.

V is TRBV7-9 and J is TRBJ2-1, with D tentatively TRBD1 (6 bases). The CDR3 is 14 amino acids. The germline gives CDR1 SEHNR, CDR2 FQNEAQ (reference sequence). V lost 5 bases, J lost 8 bases, and 16 bases lay in between. The chain's CDR3 is CASSHKGRGHEQFF. As DNA, the CDR3 is TGTGCCAGCAGCCATAAGGGCAGGGGCCATGAGCAGTTCTTC. The entire variable domain, with the rest obtained from reference TRBV7-9 and TRBJ2-1, is as follows: DTGVSQNPRHKITKRGQNVTFRCDPISEHNRLYWYRQTLGQGPEFLTYFQNEAQLEKSRLLSDRFSAERPKGSFSTLEIQRTEQGDSAMYLCASSHKGRGHEQFFGPGTRLTVL.

The J gene is TRBJ2-1, the V gene TRBV7-3; TRBD1 matches at 9 bases. J lost 8 bases, V lost 2 bases, and 7 bases had no gene match. The CDR3 loop spans 15 amino acids. Germline V CDR1 and CDR2: SGHTA, FQGTGA. The CDR3 spells CASSLVQGAVDEQFF. In nucleotides, the CDR3 is TGTGCCAGCAGCTTAGTACAGGGGGCGGTCGATGAGCAGTTCTTC.

Many counts were recorded for this clonotype. This chain joins TRBV2 and TRBJ1-5; D not resolved. V shed 8 bases and J shed 1 base, with 6 bases lying between them. The germline CDR1 and CDR2 sequences are SNHLY and FYNNEI. The CDR3 totals 12 residues. The CDR3 region is CASSASNQPQHF. The DNA for the CDR3 is TGTGCCAGCTCTGCCAGCAATCAGCCCCAGCATTTT.